A selection of T cell receptor beta chains follows, all from one sample in a study of vaccination effects on CD4 cells after COVID-19. The repertoire was sequenced with immunoSEQ multiplex PCR; TCRdb's copy has only in-frame clones and lacks some. The sample has fewer than 25,000 clones, roughly 80% seen once. Their recognized antigens are unknown. The source was CD4+ T cells from PBMCs cultured with SARS-CoV-2 spike peptides, collected after COVID-19 vaccination. The source of these receptors is a human donor who received a COVID-19 vaccine. The CDR3 runs from the conserved cysteine through the conserved F or W. The D gene is left open where the match is weak. Expanded clones get a size class; other rows say once, few or many, or leave the size out.

j_call,clone_size,cdr3_length,v_call,d_call,cdr3_aa,cdr3_nt
TRBJ2-3,.,14,TRBV29-1,TRBD2,CSVDGGGGGDTQYF,TGCAGCGTTGATGGCGGGGGGGGCGGAGATACGCAGTATTTT
TRBJ2-3,.,13,TRBV18,.,CASSPLTTDTQYF,TGTGCCAGCTCACCCCTAACTACAGATACGCAGTATTTT
TRBJ2-7,.,13,TRBV6-5,.,CASSYSQNRGQYF,TGTGCCAGCAGTTACTCTCAGAATCGAGGGCAGTACTTC
TRBJ1-6,once,14,TRBV2,TRBD1,CASSDQGARSPLHF,TGTGCCAGCAGTGATCAGGGGGCCCGCTCACCCCTCCACTTT
TRBJ2-7,.,15,TRBV24-1,TRBD2,CATIKRTSEDYEQYF,TGTGCCACCATCAAGAGGACTAGCGAAGACTACGAGCAGTACTTC
TRBJ2-3,.,15,TRBV6-4,.,CASSDSAGSTDTQYF,TGTGCCAGCAGTGACTCGGCGGGGAGCACAGATACGCAGTATTTT
TRBJ2-3,.,14,TRBV5-8,.,CASSWGLGADTQYF,TGTGCCAGCAGCTGGGGGCTAGGCGCAGATACGCAGTATTTT
TRBJ2-2,.,16,TRBV5-1,.,CASSLNGALATGELFF,TGCGCCAGCAGCTTGAACGGGGCCCTGGCCACCGGGGAGCTGTTTTTT
TRBJ2-2,few,17,TRBV5-5,TRBD1,CASSPRGQNANTGELFF,TGTGCCAGCAGCCCCAGGGGGCAAAACGCGAACACCGGGGAGCTGTTTTTT
TRBJ2-7,.,12,TRBV4-2,.,CASSQERVPQYF,TGTGCCAGCAGCCAAGAGCGGGTCCCGCAGTACTTC
TRBJ1-1,.,15,TRBV3-1/TRBV3-2,.,CASSQAMQANTEAFF,TGTGCCAGCAGCCAAGCGATGCAGGCTAACACTGAAGCTTTCTTT
TRBJ1-4,.,14,TRBV5-1,TRBD1,CASSFTGANEKLFF,TGCGCCAGCAGCTTCACAGGGGCTAATGAAAAACTGTTTTTT
TRBJ1-5,few,14,TRBV2,.,CASSDSGVNQPQHF,TGTGCCAGCAGTGACTCTGGAGTCAATCAGCCCCAGCATTTT
TRBJ2-1,.,15,TRBV3-1/TRBV3-2,TRBD1,CASRRQGSAHNEQFF,TGTGCCAGCAGACGACAGGGCTCCGCGCACAATGAGCAGTTCTTC
TRBJ2-2,.,17,TRBV5-1,TRBD2,CASSGTSGGASTGELFF,TGCGCCAGCAGTGGGACTAGCGGGGGGGCAAGCACCGGGGAGCTGTTTTTT
TRBJ2-1,.,16,TRBV25-1,.,CASSESGGGEYNEQFF,TGTGCCAGCAGTGAATCTGGCGGAGGCGAATACAATGAGCAGTTCTTC
TRBJ2-3,.,18,TRBV4-1,TRBD2,CASSQEVLLAGSTDTQYF,TGCGCCAGCAGCCAAGAAGTCCTACTAGCGGGCAGCACAGATACGCAGTATTTT
TRBJ1-6,few,15,TRBV2,TRBD1,CASRDRSSYNSPLHF,TGTGCCAGCAGGGACAGGAGCTCCTATAATTCACCCCTCCACTTT
TRBJ1-4,once,14,TRBV30,.,CAWSTGGGRKKLFF,TGTGCCTGGAGTACCGGGGGTGGGCGGAAAAAACTGTTTTTT
TRBJ2-1,medium-sized,15,TRBV24-1,TRBD2,CATSRGGRDYNEQFF,TGTGCCACCAGTCGGGGGGGCCGAGACTACAATGAGCAGTTCTTC
TRBJ1-4,.,16,TRBV27,.,CASSPLDRSRNEKLFF,TGTGCCAGCAGTCCACTCGACAGGTCACGGAATGAAAAACTGTTTTTT
TRBJ2-1,few,15,TRBV5-1,.,CASSLAGSSYNEQFF,TGCGCCAGCAGCTTGGCCGGGAGCTCCTACAATGAGCAGTTCTTC
TRBJ2-7,.,15,TRBV9,TRBD2,CASSVGASGVYEQYF,TGTGCCAGCAGCGTAGGGGCTAGCGGGGTTTACGAGCAGTACTTC
TRBJ1-2,.,15,TRBV4-2,TRBD1,CASSQDRQGSGGYTF,TGTGCCAGCAGCCAAGACAGACAGGGGTCAGGCGGCTACACCTTC
TRBJ2-1,.,16,TRBV6-1,TRBD2,CASSDGSGGAYNEQFF,TGTGCCAGCAGTGATGGCAGCGGGGGGGCCTACAATGAGCAGTTCTTC
TRBJ2-3,.,15,TRBV6-5,TRBD2,CASSPGGGRTDTQYF,TGTGCCAGCAGCCCCGGGGGGGGGCGGACAGATACGCAGTATTTT
TRBJ2-7,.,18,TRBV4-1,TRBD2,CASSRSGTSGFSSYEQYF,TGCGCCAGCAGCCGCTCCGGGACTAGCGGGTTTAGCTCCTACGAGCAGTACTTC